The rows below give T cell receptor beta chains drawn from one sample of a study of blood T cell repertoires in COVID-19. Sequencing was performed with immunoSEQ multiplex PCR; in TCRdb, only in-frame clones are kept and a portion is missing. Of approximately 130,000 clones in the sample, roughly four fifths were seen once. Sequencing used peripheral blood. The receptors shown here come from a human donor in a cohort sampled during active COVID-19. The CDR3 runs from the conserved cysteine through the conserved F or W. D genes are given only for firm matches. Clone sizes are given selectively: once, few, many, or a class where the clone is expanded.

D gene	clone size	V gene	CDR3 length	J gene	CDR3 protein	CDR3 DNA
.	few	TRBV5-4	16	TRBJ2-4	CASSSRDTLAKNIQYF	TGTGCCAGCAGCTCACGGGACACTCTAGCCAAAAACATTCAGTACTTC
TRBD1	.	TRBV5-1	18	TRBJ1-4	CASSWRWDRGPTNEKLFF	TGCGCCAGCAGCTGGAGATGGGACAGGGGGCCGACTAATGAAAAACTGTTTTTT
TRBD1	.	TRBV5-1	14	TRBJ1-2	CASSSDRGREGYTF	TGCGCCAGCAGCTCGGACAGGGGGCGTGAAGGCTACACCTTC
TRBD1	.	TRBV11-2	14	TRBJ1-4	CASSSQGAREKLFF	TGTGCCAGCAGCTCACAGGGGGCTCGAGAAAAACTGTTTTTT
.	.	TRBV7-9	12	TRBJ2-7	CASGTGTYEQYF	TGTGCCAGCGGGACTGGAACCTACGAGCAGTACTTC
.	.	TRBV6-5	15	TRBJ2-7	CASSYSETGNYEQYF	TGTGCCAGCAGTTACTCGGAAACAGGAAACTACGAGCAGTACTTC
TRBD1	.	TRBV9	15	TRBJ2-1	CASSVEGQGANEQFF	TGTGCCAGCAGCGTAGAGGGACAGGGTGCCAATGAGCAGTTCTTC
TRBD1	.	TRBV9	14	TRBJ2-1	CASSAGTAYNEQFF	TGTGCCAGCAGCGCGGGGACAGCCTACAATGAGCAGTTCTTC
TRBD2	once	TRBV5-1	15	TRBJ2-5	CASSLRTGGQETQYF	TGCGCCAGCAGCTTAAGGACGGGGGGGCAAGAGACCCAGTACTTC
.	.	TRBV10-1	13	TRBJ2-3	CASSDSSTDTQYF	TGCGCCAGCAGTGATAGCTCCACAGATACGCAGTATTTT
.	.	TRBV3-1/TRBV3-2	15	TRBJ1-3	CASSPDGNSGNTIYF	TGTGCCAGCAGCCCCGACGGGAACTCTGGAAACACCATATATTTT
.	.	TRBV6-2/TRBV6-3	14	TRBJ2-2	CASSGRPKGGELFF	TGTGCCAGCAGTGGGAGGCCCAAGGGCGGGGAGCTGTTTTTT
TRBD1	.	TRBV4-3	16	TRBJ2-2	CASSQAESGGRGELFF	TGCGCCAGCAGCCAAGCGGAGTCAGGGGGAAGGGGGGAGCTGTTTTTT
TRBD2	.	TRBV23-1	18	TRBJ2-7	CASSHPWVELAGFYEQYF	TGCGCCAGCAGTCACCCCTGGGTGGAACTAGCGGGATTCTACGAGCAGTACTTC
TRBD1	.	TRBV7-9	15	TRBJ1-2	CASSFGTGGDYGYTF	TGTGCCAGCAGCTTTGGGACAGGGGGCGACTATGGCTACACCTTC
.	.	TRBV2	16	TRBJ1-1	CASSEEIRKLNTEAFF	TGTGCCAGCAGTGAAGAAATTAGGAAACTAAACACTGAAGCTTTCTTT
TRBD1	once	TRBV5-1	14	TRBJ2-3	CASSFGTATDTQYF	TGCGCCAGCAGCTTCGGGACAGCTACAGATACGCAGTATTTT
TRBD1	.	TRBV20-1	15	TRBJ2-3	CSASSGTGPAGTQYF	TGCAGTGCTAGTTCCGGGACAGGGCCCGCGGGCACGCAGTATTTT
TRBD1	.	TRBV2	15	TRBJ1-2	CASRESTGIVNGYTF	TGTGCCAGCAGAGAATCGACAGGGATCGTGAATGGCTACACCTTC
.	.	TRBV14	14	TRBJ2-2	CASSHDGSTGELFF	TGTGCCAGCAGCCATGATGGGAGCACCGGGGAGCTGTTTTTT
TRBD2	.	TRBV18	12	TRBJ2-1	CASSPGGGEQFF	TGTGCCAGCTCGCCGGGGGGGGGTGAGCAGTTCTTC
.	.	TRBV10-3	12	TRBJ1-6	CAISDRDSPLHF	TGTGCCATCAGTGACAGGGATTCACCCCTCCACTTT
.	few	TRBV23-1	17	TRBJ1-2	CASSLSVKAGIAYGYTF	TGCGCCAGCAGTCTATCCGTCAAGGCAGGGATCGCCTATGGCTACACCTTC
.	.	TRBV7-7	14	TRBJ2-2	CASSPGENTGELFF	TGTGCTAGCAGCCCCGGGGAGAACACCGGGGAGCTGTTTTTT
TRBD1	.	TRBV7-6	18	TRBJ1-1	CASSPTIWTGADGTEAFF	TGTGCCAGCAGCCCAACAATTTGGACAGGGGCCGACGGCACTGAAGCTTTCTTT
TRBD2	.	TRBV24-1	20	TRBJ2-3	CATSVQTAKRGTTSTDTQYF	TGTGCCACCAGTGTCCAAACGGCAAAGCGGGGCACCACTAGCACAGATACGCAGTATTTT
TRBD1	.	TRBV3-1/TRBV3-2	14	TRBJ1-6	CASSETGNNSPLHF	TGTGCCAGCAGCGAGACAGGGAACAATTCACCCCTCCACTTT
TRBD2	.	TRBV3-1/TRBV3-2	17	TRBJ2-2	CASSLTSGGVGTGELFF	TGTGCCAGCAGCTTGACTAGCGGGGGGGTTGGCACCGGGGAGCTGTTTTTT
TRBD2	.	TRBV7-2	15	TRBJ2-1	CASSFWSSGADEQFF	TGTGCCAGCAGCTTTTGGTCTAGCGGGGCAGATGAGCAGTTCTTC
TRBD1	.	TRBV10-1	15	TRBJ2-4	CASSDAGTARNIQYF	TGCGCCAGCAGTGATGCCGGGACAGCCAGGAACATTCAGTACTTC
.	.	TRBV7-2	15	TRBJ1-3	CASSLELLPGNTIYF	TGTGCCAGCAGCTTAGAGCTGTTACCTGGAAACACCATATATTTT
.	.	TRBV20-1	11	TRBJ2-7	CSAQGRYEQYF	TGCAGTGCTCAGGGGAGATACGAGCAGTACTTC
.	.	TRBV4-1	15	TRBJ2-3	CASSQGSLAPDTQYF	TGCGCCAGCAGCCAAGGTTCGCTAGCGCCAGATACGCAGTATTTT
.	.	TRBV29-1	13	TRBJ2-7	CSVGKGVRYEQYF	TGCAGCGTTGGGAAGGGGGTCCGCTACGAGCAGTACTTC
.	.	TRBV6-1	16	TRBJ1-5	CASSELAEYSNQPQHF	TGTGCCAGCAGTGAACTGGCAGAATATAGCAATCAGCCCCAGCATTTT
TRBD1	.	TRBV19	13	TRBJ1-5	CASKDRGIQPQHF	TGTGCCAGTAAAGACAGGGGTATTCAGCCCCAGCATTTT
.	few	TRBV10-1	13	TRBJ2-1	CASSEGGAIEQFF	TGCGCCAGCAGTGAGGGGGGGGCGATTGAGCAGTTCTTC
.	once	TRBV7-2	13	TRBJ1-6	CASSLGANSPLHF	TGTGCCAGCAGCTTAGGGGCGAATTCACCCCTCCACTTT
TRBD2	.	TRBV14	17	TRBJ2-7	CASSQAGLAGGPREQYF	TGTGCCAGCAGCCAAGCCGGACTAGCGGGGGGCCCCAGGGAGCAGTACTTC
.	.	TRBV4-1	13	TRBJ2-5	CASLGGAGETQYF	TGCGCCAGCCTGGGGGGGGCGGGGGAGACCCAGTACTTC
TRBD1	once	TRBV2	14	TRBJ1-2	CASSFDRGLRGYTF	TGTGCCAGCAGTTTCGACAGGGGTTTAAGAGGCTACACCTTC
TRBD1	once	TRBV6-5	10	TRBJ1-3	CASSSPGQSF	TGTGCCAGCAGTAGCCCGGGACAGTCATTT
.	.	TRBV19	15	TRBJ2-5	CASSSSVAGQETQYF	TGTGCCAGTAGCTCGAGTGTAGCCGGCCAAGAGACCCAGTACTTC
TRBD1	.	TRBV7-9	17	TRBJ2-6	CASSLGQTGTGANVLTF	TGTGCCAGCAGCCTGGGGCAGACAGGGACTGGGGCCAACGTCCTGACTTTC
.	.	TRBV28	17	TRBJ2-7	CASSSPPPRPPGNEQYF	TGTGCCAGCAGTTCGCCACCACCACGACCCCCAGGGAACGAGCAGTACTTC
.	.	TRBV29-1	16	TRBJ1-1	CSVEVAGRVGYTEAFF	TGCAGCGTTGAGGTTGCGGGAAGAGTAGGGTACACTGAAGCTTTCTTT
.	.	TRBV30	22	TRBJ1-3	CAWKDSSPDGPYAGVESDTIYF	TGTGCCTGGAAGGACTCTTCTCCCGATGGGCCGTATGCAGGCGTGGAGTCGGACACCATATATTTT
TRBD2	few	TRBV29-1	15	TRBJ2-1	CSASDISGGAGEQFF	TGCAGCGCTTCGGATATTAGCGGGGGGGCCGGTGAGCAGTTCTTC
.	few	TRBV5-4	15	TRBJ2-7	CASSAVQGGFYEQYF	TGTGCCAGCAGCGCCGTACAGGGTGGCTTCTACGAGCAGTACTTC
.	.	TRBV5-4	13	TRBJ2-7	CASSFFSSGEQYF	TGTGCCAGCAGCTTCTTTTCATCGGGGGAGCAGTACTTC